This T cell receptor (beta chain) came from a study of cytomegalovirus exposure and HLA in healthy donors. Study-level results: The study designated 164 TCR beta chains cytomegalovirus-associated. A later analysis found TCR association rates differed by HLA locus, highest for DRB1 and lowest for HLA-C.

Primers included in the PCR were 60 Vbeta and 13 Jbeta primers. The assay was immunoSEQ multiplex PCR, and TCRdb's table has in-frame clones only and misses some. The sample holds 65,000 to 90,000 clones. With regard to this clone: Its antigen is currently unknown.

This TCR was recovered from a female donor in good health and CMV-seropositive. Source material: PBMCs.

This CDR3 reads CASSLLAGSLNEQFF. The CDR3 DNA sequence: TGTGCCAGCAGCTTACTAGCGGGGAGCCTCAATGAGCAGTTCTTC. V gene TRBV7-8 combines with J gene TRBJ2-1; 9 bases fit TRBD2. J was trimmed by 6 bases and V by 2 bases; bases with no gene match: 5. The CDR3 is 15 amino acids. Germline V gene sequence: CDR1 SGHVS, CDR2 FQNEAQ.